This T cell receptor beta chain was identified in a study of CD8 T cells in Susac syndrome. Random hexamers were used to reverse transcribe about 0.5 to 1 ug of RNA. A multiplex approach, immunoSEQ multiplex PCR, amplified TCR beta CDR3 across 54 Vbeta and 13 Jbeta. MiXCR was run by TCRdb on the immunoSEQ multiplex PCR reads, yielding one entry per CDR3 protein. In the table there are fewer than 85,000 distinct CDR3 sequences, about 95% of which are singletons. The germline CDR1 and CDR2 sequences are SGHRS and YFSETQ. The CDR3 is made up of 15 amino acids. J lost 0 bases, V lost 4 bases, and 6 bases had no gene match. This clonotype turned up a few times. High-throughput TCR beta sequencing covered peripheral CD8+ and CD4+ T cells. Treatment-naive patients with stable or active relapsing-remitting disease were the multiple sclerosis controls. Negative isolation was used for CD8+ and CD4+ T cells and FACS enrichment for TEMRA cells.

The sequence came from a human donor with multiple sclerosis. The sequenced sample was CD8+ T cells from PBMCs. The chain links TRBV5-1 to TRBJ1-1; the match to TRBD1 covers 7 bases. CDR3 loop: CASSAWDSLNTEAFF. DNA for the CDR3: TGCGCCAGCAGCGCCTGGGACAGCCTGAACACTGAAGCTTTCTTT.